This T cell receptor beta chain stems from a study of tumor-infiltrating lymphocytes in oesophageal squamous cell carcinoma. Each CDR3 protein is one row after TCRdb ran MiXCR on the PCR reads. The sample lists 8,000 to 11,000 distinct CDR3 sequences; under 70% were seen once. The CDR3 totals 17 residues. CDR1 and CDR2 from the germline V gene are SEHNR and FQNEAQ (reference sequence). This clonotype qualifies as medium-sized. V usage is TRBV7-9 and J usage is TRBJ2-5; possible D gene TRBD1, 6 bases. The better agreement between TRBJ2-7 and the DNA end casts doubt on the J call. The sample taken for sequencing was esophageal tumor tissue. The origin of this receptor is a female donor with esophageal squamous cell carcinoma. The CDR3 here is CASAGARTEKPGSEQYF. In DNA form, the CDR3 reads TGTGCCAGCGCTGGAGCCCGGACAGAAAAACCTGGGAGCGAGCAGTACTTC.